A selection of T cell receptor beta chains follows, all from one sample in a study of T cell responses to AZD1222 COVID-19 vaccine. Here immunoSEQ multiplex PCR was the method, and the copy in TCRdb shows in-frame clones only, minus some. In the table there are about 140,000 clones, 80% to 95% of which are singletons. The source was peripheral blood, collected on day 0 of AZD1222 vaccination. These receptors came from an adult in good health. CDR3s include the opening cysteine and the closing phenylalanine or tryptophan. D genes are given only for firm matches. Clone sizes are given selectively: once, few, many, or a class where the clone is expanded.

>TRBJ1-4|once|-|TRBV27
CASSFTRGGSNEKLFF
TGTGCCAGCAGTTTCACCAGGGGAGGGTCTAATGAAAAACTGTTTTTT
>TRBJ2-7|-|-|TRBV6-2/TRBV6-3
CASSYFGGLSYEQYF
TGTGCCAGCAGTTATTTCGGCGGGCTCTCCTACGAGCAGTACTTC
>TRBJ2-5|-|-|TRBV7-9
CASSLSVVGSQYF
TGTGCCAGCAGCTTATCGGTGGTCGGAAGCCAGTACTTC
>TRBJ2-5|-|-|TRBV3-1/TRBV3-2
CASSQAGPSETQYF
TGTGCCAGCAGCCAAGCTGGGCCCTCCGAGACCCAGTACTTC
>TRBJ2-1|many|TRBD2|TRBV2
CASSLAGGNEQFF
TGTGCCAGCAGTCTAGCGGGGGGCAATGAGCAGTTCTTC
>TRBJ1-6|-|-|TRBV3-1/TRBV3-2
CASSRGSPLHF
TGTGCCAGCAGCAGGGGGTCACCCCTCCACTTT
>TRBJ2-7|-|TRBD1|TRBV18
CASSPQGTAYEQYF
TGTGCCAGCTCACCCCAAGGGACAGCCTACGAGCAGTACTTC
>TRBJ1-3|once|-|TRBV4-1
CASSPQEDTIYF
TGCGCCAGCAGCCCCCAGGAGGACACCATATATTTT
>TRBJ1-1|-|TRBD1|TRBV15
CATSRQGQGSEAFF
TGTGCCACCAGCAGACAGGGACAGGGCTCTGAAGCTTTCTTT
>TRBJ2-3|-|-|TRBV2
CASSGLGADTQYF
TGTGCCAGCAGTGGCCTTGGAGCGGATACGCAGTATTTT
>TRBJ1-2|-|-|TRBV6-5
CASSYIGSAGYTF
TGTGCCAGCAGTTACATTGGATCCGCTGGCTACACCTTC
>TRBJ1-1|-|TRBD1|TRBV5-6
CASSFLPDREDEAFF
TGTGCCAGCAGCTTTTTGCCGGACAGGGAAGATGAAGCTTTCTTT
>TRBJ1-4|-|-|TRBV4-1
CASSQVRSGGEKLFF
TGCGCCAGCAGCCAAGTCCGATCGGGTGGTGAAAAACTGTTTTTT
>TRBJ1-3|-|-|TRBV6-6
CASSHTGTGNTIYF
TGTGCCAGCAGCCATACAGGGACCGGAAACACCATATATTTT
>TRBJ1-6|-|-|TRBV7-9
CASSFQGKNSPLHF
TGTGCCAGCAGCTTTCAGGGGAAAAATTCACCCCTCCACTTT
>TRBJ2-4|-|TRBD1|TRBV14
CASSQTGVNIQYF
TGTGCCAGCAGCCAAACAGGGGTAAACATTCAGTACTTC
>TRBJ2-7|-|-|TRBV7-2
CASSSRGYPAYEQYF
TGTGCCAGCAGCTCTCGGGGATACCCGGCCTACGAGCAGTACTTC
>TRBJ1-3|few|-|TRBV3-1/TRBV3-2
CASSPRPRDGNTIYF
TGTGCCAGCAGCCCTAGACCACGGGACGGAAACACCATATATTTT
>TRBJ2-7|-|-|TRBV5-6
CASKGELYYEQYF
TGTGCCAGCAAGGGGGAGCTTTACTACGAGCAGTACTTC
>TRBJ1-6|once|TRBD1|TRBV5-1
CASSLAGQGTSYNSPLHF
TGCGCCAGCAGCTTGGCCGGACAGGGCACCTCCTATAATTCACCCCTCCACTTT
>TRBJ2-7|-|-|TRBV6-2/TRBV6-3
CASSYSGGASYEQYF
TGTGCCAGCAGTTACTCGGGGGGGGCCTCCTACGAGCAGTACTTC
>TRBJ2-7|-|TRBD2|TRBV6-2/TRBV6-3
CASSPNTWTSGPYF
TGTGCCAGCAGTCCCAATACCTGGACTAGCGGCCCGTACTTC
>TRBJ1-2|-|-|TRBV25-1
CASSPQRAWVDGYTF
TGTGCCAGCAGTCCCCAGAGGGCATGGGTAGATGGCTACACCTTC
>TRBJ2-6|-|-|TRBV5-1
CASSLLGAPSGANVLTF
TGCGCCAGCAGCTTGTTGGGGGCACCCTCTGGGGCCAACGTCCTGACTTTC
>TRBJ1-5|-|-|TRBV19
CASMGKISNQPQHF
TGTGCCAGTATGGGCAAAATTAGCAATCAGCCCCAGCATTTT
>TRBJ2-2|-|-|TRBV18
CASSPGRQENTGELFF
TGTGCCAGCTCACCGGGCCGCCAGGAGAACACCGGGGAGCTGTTTTTT
>TRBJ2-3|-|TRBD2|TRBV4-2
CASSLLGGTKRPSTDTQYF
TGTGCCAGCAGCTTACTGGGCGGGACTAAAAGGCCTAGCACAGATACGCAGTATTTT
>TRBJ2-7|-|TRBD2|TRBV28
CASSSAGEDEQYF
TGTGCCAGCAGTTCGGCGGGAGAGGACGAGCAGTACTTC
>TRBJ2-3|-|-|TRBV15
CATSRDIGGTTYTQYF
TGTGCCACCAGCAGAGATATTGGGGGGACGACCTATACGCAGTATTTT
>TRBJ2-3|-|-|TRBV2
CASKQAEGTQYF
TGTGCCAGCAAACAGGCTGAGGGTACGCAGTATTTT
>TRBJ1-3|-|TRBD1|TRBV4-2
CASSPTGVPSGNTIYF
TGTGCCAGCAGTCCTACAGGGGTCCCCTCTGGAAACACCATATATTTT
>TRBJ2-2|-|TRBD1|TRBV14
CASSRTTGGNTGELFF
TGTGCCAGCAGCCGTACGACAGGGGGCAACACCGGGGAGCTGTTTTTT
>TRBJ1-5|-|-|TRBV4-1
CASSDNTLSGQPQHF
TGCGCCAGCAGCGACAACACCCTCTCGGGTCAGCCCCAGCATTTT
>TRBJ1-1|once|-|TRBV6-4
CASNAGPPEAFF
TGTGCCAGCAATGCAGGACCCCCTGAAGCTTTCTTT
>TRBJ2-4|-|TRBD1|TRBV7-2
CASSLASWGTGGRDIQYF
TGTGCCAGCAGCTTAGCAAGTTGGGGGACAGGGGGGAGGGACATTCAGTACTTC
>TRBJ1-1|-|-|TRBV6-5
CASSYSWANTEAFF
TGTGCCAGCAGTTACTCATGGGCGAACACTGAAGCTTTCTTT
>TRBJ2-3|-|-|TRBV3-1/TRBV3-2
CASSQPGTGGSGTQYF
TGTGCCAGCAGCCAGCCCGGAACAGGAGGGAGCGGTACGCAGTATTTT
>TRBJ2-7|-|TRBD2|TRBV12-3/TRBV12-4
CASSRGLAYEQYF
TGTGCCAGCAGTCGTGGACTAGCTTACGAGCAGTACTTC
>TRBJ2-7|-|-|TRBV30
CACPWGSYEQYF
TGTGCCTGTCCTTGGGGCTCCTACGAGCAGTACTTC
>TRBJ1-1|-|-|TRBV6-1
CASKMNTEAFF
TGTGCCAGCAAGATGAACACTGAAGCTTTCTTT
>TRBJ1-4|-|TRBD1|TRBV27
CASSSTTGGGEKLFF
TGTGCCAGCAGTTCCACGACAGGGGGCGGTGAAAAACTGTTTTTT
>TRBJ1-1|-|-|TRBV29-1
CSVASMGLPNTEAFF
TGCAGCGTTGCGTCGATGGGACTGCCTAACACTGAAGCTTTCTTT
>TRBJ2-7|-|-|TRBV20-1
CSAWGEQYF
TGCAGTGCTTGGGGGGAGCAGTACTTC
>TRBJ2-5|-|TRBD2|TRBV18
CASSPSAGTTQETQYF
TGTGCCAGCTCACCCTCTGCCGGGACTACCCAAGAGACCCAGTACTTC
>TRBJ1-2|-|-|TRBV30
CARQGSYGYTF
TGTGCCAGGCAGGGCTCCTATGGCTACACCTTC
>TRBJ2-7|-|TRBD2|TRBV12-3/TRBV12-4
CASTASGGREQYF
TGTGCCAGCACCGCTAGCGGGGGGCGGGAGCAGTACTTC
>TRBJ1-1|-|-|TRBV18
CASLKGVVAEAFF
TGTGCCAGCCTAAAAGGGGTCGTCGCTGAAGCTTTCTTT
>TRBJ2-1|-|-|TRBV6-7
CASSDPTSGNEQFF
TGTGCCAGCAGTGACCCTACTAGTGGCAATGAGCAGTTCTTC
>TRBJ1-1|few|-|TRBV19
CASSITGTPTEAFF
TGTGCCAGTAGTATAACGGGGACCCCAACTGAAGCTTTCTTT
>TRBJ2-7|-|TRBD1|TRBV5-1
CASSLQGQPSSYEQYF
TGCGCCAGCAGCTTGCAGGGACAGCCGAGCTCCTACGAGCAGTACTTC
>TRBJ1-2|-|TRBD1|TRBV5-1
CASSSVQGGYGYTF
TGCGCCAGCAGCTCTGTACAGGGGGGCTATGGCTACACCTTC
>TRBJ2-1|-|TRBD2|TRBV6-5
CASSGTSGNEQFF
TGTGCCAGCTCAGGGACTAGCGGTAATGAGCAGTTCTTC
>TRBJ2-2|-|TRBD1|TRBV2
CASGRQTGFTGELFF
TGTGCCAGCGGGCGCCAGACAGGGTTCACCGGGGAGCTGTTTTTT
>TRBJ1-2|once|-|TRBV2
CASSEARPINYGYTF
TGTGCCAGCAGTGAAGCCCGCCCTATTAACTATGGCTACACCTTC
>TRBJ2-4|-|TRBD1|TRBV4-1
CASSLFSGTGENIQYF
TGCGCCAGCAGCCTTTTTTCCGGGACAGGGGAAAACATTCAGTACTTC
>TRBJ1-4|-|-|TRBV7-2
CASSWTASTNEKLFF
TGTGCCAGCAGCTGGACAGCATCAACTAATGAAAAACTGTTTTTT
>TRBJ2-5|-|-|TRBV5-1
CASSQQGAEETQYF
TGCGCCAGCAGCCAACAGGGCGCAGAAGAGACCCAGTACTTC
>TRBJ1-5|-|-|TRBV9
CASSVLGGDQPQHF
TGTGCCAGCAGCGTATTAGGGGGAGATCAGCCCCAGCATTTT
>TRBJ2-2|-|TRBD1|TRBV19
CASVPPGTGHTGELFF
TGTGCCAGTGTACCGCCAGGGACAGGGCACACCGGGGAGCTGTTTTTT
>TRBJ2-5|-|TRBD1|TRBV7-2
CASSFTGGGETQYF
TGTGCCAGCAGCTTCACAGGGGGCGGTGAGACCCAGTACTTC